What follows are 21 T cell receptor beta chains derived from one specimen sequenced in a study of CD4 T cells in relation to SARS-CoV-2 and coronaviruses. Profiled with immunoSEQ multiplex PCR; TCRdb holds only in-frame clones, not every one. This table has tens of thousands of clones, around nine tenths appearing once. The sequencing input was memory CD4+ T cells from PBMCs. The receptors were gathered from an adult with COVID-19.

This clone has only one observation. The chain joins TRBV19 to TRBJ2-1; D uncertain. V lost 4 bases and J 0 bases, leaving 10 bases between the germline ends. There are 15 residues in the CDR3. CDR1 is LNHDA, CDR2 SQIVND, per germline (reference sequence). CDR3 coding DNA: TGTGCCAGTAGTACGACAATGACCTCCTACAATGAGCAGTTCTTC. Amino acids: CASSTTMTSYNEQFF.

V gene TRBV2 combines with J gene TRBJ1-4; D ambiguous. Trimming removed 5 bases at V and 4 bases at J, with 5 bases between. This CDR3 is 12 amino acids long. Per germline, CDR1 SNHLY and CDR2 FYNNEI. The chain's CDR3 is CASSPVNEKLFF. CDR3 nucleotide sequence: TGTGCCAGCAGTCCAGTTAATGAAAAACTGTTTTTT.

The chain recombines TRBV7-3 with TRBJ2-7; D call uncertain. There are 12 residues in the CDR3. V lost 2 bases and J 5 bases, leaving 7 bases between the germline ends. Looked up from germline, CDR1 is SGHTA and CDR2 is FQGTGA. The CDR3 protein is CASSLDGDEQYF. In DNA, the CDR3 is TGTGCCAGCAGCTTAGATGGTGACGAGCAGTACTTC.

This chain connects TRBV18 to TRBJ1-4, with D perhaps matching TRBD1 (5 bases). The V gene lost 3 bases and the J gene lost 8 bases, with 22 bases spanning the gap. Germline CDR1 KGHSH, CDR2 LQKENI. This CDR3 region has 17 residues. The CDR3 spells CASSPAGPGTVGEKLFF. CDR3 nucleotide sequence: TGTGCCAGCTCACCCGCTGGCCCTGGGACTGTAGGGGAAAAACTGTTTTTT.

The V gene is TRBV28, the J gene TRBJ1-6; D gene ambiguous. The CDR3 is made up of 14 amino acids. Deletions cut 7 bases from V and 7 bases from J, with 14 bases between. The germline V gene has CDR1 MDHEN and CDR2 SYDVKM. The CDR3: CASTPSVSNSPLHF. As DNA, the CDR3 is TGTGCCAGCACCCCTTCGGTCTCGAATTCACCCCTCCACTTT.

The chain is built from TRBV28 and TRBJ2-7; D unresolved. The CDR3 loop spans 15 amino acids. Per germline, CDR1 MDHEN and CDR2 SYDVKM. V lost 5 bases and J lost 0, with 14 bases in between. The CDR3 here is CASSIRPPNSYEQYF. CDR3 DNA: TGTGCCAGCAGTATTCGGCCCCCCAACTCCTACGAGCAGTACTTC.

This clone has a single count. The CDR3 DNA sequence: TGTGCCAGCAGCCAAGGATCGGGACAGGGTGATTTGCCCCAGCATTTT. It codes for CASSQGSGQGDLPQHF. The chain combines TRBV3-1 (or the pseudogene TRBV3-2) with TRBJ1-5, with 9 bases lining up with TRBD1. V was pared by 1 base and J by 9 bases, with 10 bases of the junction left unmatched. Germline lookup yields CDR1 LGHDT and CDR2 YNNKEL (reference sequence). The CDR3 length is 16 residues.

The chain links TRBV15 to TRBJ2-2, with 10 bases lining up with TRBD1. Germline CDR1 and CDR2: LNHNV and YYDKDF (reference sequence). Trimming took 1 base from V and 4 from J; bases not matched to a gene: 0. CDR3 length: 15 amino acids. CDR3 coding DNA: TGTGCCACCAGCAGAGGGACAGGGGGCACCGGGGAGCTGTTTTTT. The encoded protein is CATSRGTGGTGELFF. Supplemented by reference TRBV15 and TRBJ2-2, the full variable domain reads DAMVIQNPRYQVTQFGKPVTLSCSQTLNHNVMYWYQQKSSQAPKLLFHYYDKDFNNEADTPDNFQSRRPNTSFCFLDIRSPGLGDTAMYLCATSRGTGGTGELFFGEGSRLTVL.

The chain uses TRBV11-2 and TRBJ1-3; TRBD1 matches 8 bases. CDR3 length equals 16 residues. V dropped 7 bases and J dropped 0; count of bases not matched to a gene: 8. Germline V gene lookup returns CDR1 SGHAT and CDR2 FQNNGV. The chain's CDR3 is CASTLWGQVSGNTIYF. In nucleotides, the CDR3 is TGTGCCAGCACCCTGTGGGGACAGGTCTCTGGAAACACCATATATTTT. The whole variable domain, remainder taken from reference TRBV11-2 and TRBJ1-3, is EAGVAQSPRYKIIEKRQSVAFWCNPISGHATLYWYQQILGQGPKLLIQFQNNGVVDDSQLPKDRFSAERLKGVDSTLKIQPAKLEDSAVYLCASTLWGQVSGNTIYFGEGSWLTVV.

V usage is TRBV6-2 or TRBV6-3 and J usage is TRBJ2-2, with TRBD2 matching over 7 bases. This CDR3 spans 15 amino acids. Germline trimming cut 2 bases from V and 0 bases from J; bases unmatched to any gene: 0. Germline CDR1 MNHEY, CDR2 SVGEGT. The CDR3 here is CASSYRGANTGELFF. In DNA, the CDR3 is TGTGCCAGCAGTTACCGGGGGGCGAACACCGGGGAGCTGTTTTTT.

The chain is built from TRBV5-1 and TRBJ2-5, with D perhaps TRBD1 (6 bases). V was trimmed by 4 bases and J by 0 bases, leaving 13 bases between them. The CDR3 extends over 15 amino acids. CDR1 is SGHRS and CDR2 is YFSETQ in the germline V gene. Here the CDR3 reads CASSPGQSDQETQYF. The CDR3 DNA is TGCGCCAGCAGCCCAGGACAGAGCGACCAAGAGACCCAGTACTTC.

This clone occurred a few times. The genes are TRBV7-9 and TRBJ2-7; 8 nucleotides align to TRBD1. The CDR3 length is 13 residues. V lost 1 base, J lost 6 bases, and 2 bases stayed unmatched. Germline V CDR1 and CDR2: SEHNR, FQNEAQ (reference sequence). DNA for the CDR3: TGTGCCAGCAGCTTAGTACAGGGGGGCGAGCAGTACTTC. Translation gives CASSLVQGGEQYF. Using reference TRBV7-9 and TRBJ2-7 for the parts outside the CDR3, the full variable domain is DTGVSQNPRHKITKRGQNVTFRCDPISEHNRLYWYRQTLGQGPEFLTYFQNEAQLEKSRLLSDRFSAERPKGSFSTLEIQRTEQGDSAMYLCASSLVQGGEQYFGPGTRLTVT.

The genes are TRBV6-1 and TRBJ2-5; D call uncertain. The germline gives CDR1 MNHNS, CDR2 SASEGT. Trimming stripped 2 bases from V and 5 bases from J, with 18 bases between. The CDR3 is 16 residues long. The CDR3 is CASSELARWGRETQYF. CDR3 nucleotide sequence: TGTGCCAGCAGTGAATTGGCTAGGTGGGGTAGGGAGACCCAGTACTTC.

This clone was observed a handful of times. The V call is TRBV28, the J call TRBJ1-2, with 7 bases identical to TRBD1. This CDR3 region has 15 residues. Germline V gives CDR1 MDHEN, CDR2 SYDVKM. J lost 0 bases, V lost 6 bases, and 7 bases had no gene match. The CDR3 coding sequence is TGTGCCAGCAGACCCGACAGGGCTGCTAACTATGGCTACACCTTC. Encoded protein: CASRPDRAANYGYTF.

The rearrangement uses TRBV28 and TRBJ1-2, with D perhaps matching TRBD1 (5 bases). V lost 5 bases, J lost 1 base, and 8 bases lay in between. Looked up from germline, CDR1 is MDHEN and CDR2 is SYDVKM. The CDR3 is made up of 13 amino acids. CDR3 in DNA: TGTGCCAGCAGTGCAGGGATTAACTATGGCTACACCTTC. This codes for CASSAGINYGYTF.

This clone was seen a handful of times. V usage is TRBV7-8 and J usage is TRBJ1-6; 10 bases are shared with TRBD1. The length of the CDR3 is 16 residues. J lost 9 bases, V lost 3 bases, and 8 bases had no gene match. Germline V gene lookup returns CDR1 SGHVS and CDR2 FQNEAQ. The CDR3 sequence is CASSLGQGTSGSPLHF. In nucleotides, the CDR3 is TGTGCCAGCAGCTTGGGACAGGGGACTAGTGGTTCACCCCTCCACTTT.

The V call is TRBV5-1, the J call TRBJ1-1, with D possibly matching TRBD1 (6 bases). Germline values: CDR1 SGHRS, CDR2 YFSETQ. CDR3 length equals 14 residues. Trimming pared 3 bases from V and 7 bases from J, leaving 16 bases between. DNA of the CDR3: TGCGCCAGCAGCTCGCTAGGGGGATCGAATGAAGCTTTCTTT. This translates into CASSSLGGSNEAFF.

The genes are TRBV6-4 and TRBJ2-1; D is perhaps TRBD2 (5 bases). CDR1 and CDR2 from the germline V gene are MRHNA and SNTAGT. CDR3 length: 13 residues. Trimming removed 5 bases at V and 6 bases at J, with 11 bases between. The CDR3 reads CASSPGVVNEQFF. The CDR3 DNA reads as TGTGCCAGCAGTCCCGGGGTAGTCAATGAGCAGTTCTTC.

This clone was seen just once. The DNA for the CDR3 is TGTGCCAGCAGTTACTCGACTGGGACAGGGGTTTACGAGCAGTACTTC. Its protein is CASSYSTGTGVYEQYF. The chain employs TRBV6-5 and TRBJ2-7; TRBD1 agrees at 10 bases. This CDR3 contains 16 residues. V gave up 0 bases and J gave up 4 bases; unmatched junction bases: 6. CDR1 is MNHEY and CDR2 is SVGAGI in the germline V gene.

The rearrangement joins TRBV2 to TRBJ1-2, with 10 bases matching TRBD1. Looked up from germline, CDR1 is SNHLY and CDR2 is FYNNEI. This CDR3 is 14 amino acids long. V lost 8 bases and J lost 2; bases outside the gene matches: 5. The CDR3 is CASSDRGRNYGYTF. CDR3 DNA sequence: TGTGCCAGCTCAGACAGGGGGCGGAACTATGGCTACACCTTC. Looking up the rest from reference TRBV2 and TRBJ1-2 gives the full variable domain: EPEVTQTPSHQVTQMGQEVILRCVPISNHLYFYWYRQILGQKVEFLVSFYNNEISEKSEIFDDQFSVERPDGSNFTLKIRSTKLEDSAMYFCASSDRGRNYGYTFGSGTRLTVV.

The CDR3 coding sequence is TGTGCCAGCAGCCCCCGTATTCCCCCGGTAGAGACCCAGTACTTC. This codes for CASSPRIPPVETQYF. The chain is built from TRBV5-6 and TRBJ2-5; D not certain. CDR1 is SGHDT, CDR2 YYEEEE, per germline. The CDR3 covers 15 residues. With 4 bases removed from V and 4 bases from J, the gap between germline ends came to 17 bases. Full variable domain (outside the CDR3, taken from reference TRBV5-6 and TRBJ2-5): DAGVTQSPTHLIKTRGQQVTLRCSPKSGHDTVSWYQQALGQGPQFIFQYYEEEERQRGNFPDRFSGHQFPNYSSELNVNALLLGDSALYLCASSPRIPPVETQYFGPGTRLLVL.